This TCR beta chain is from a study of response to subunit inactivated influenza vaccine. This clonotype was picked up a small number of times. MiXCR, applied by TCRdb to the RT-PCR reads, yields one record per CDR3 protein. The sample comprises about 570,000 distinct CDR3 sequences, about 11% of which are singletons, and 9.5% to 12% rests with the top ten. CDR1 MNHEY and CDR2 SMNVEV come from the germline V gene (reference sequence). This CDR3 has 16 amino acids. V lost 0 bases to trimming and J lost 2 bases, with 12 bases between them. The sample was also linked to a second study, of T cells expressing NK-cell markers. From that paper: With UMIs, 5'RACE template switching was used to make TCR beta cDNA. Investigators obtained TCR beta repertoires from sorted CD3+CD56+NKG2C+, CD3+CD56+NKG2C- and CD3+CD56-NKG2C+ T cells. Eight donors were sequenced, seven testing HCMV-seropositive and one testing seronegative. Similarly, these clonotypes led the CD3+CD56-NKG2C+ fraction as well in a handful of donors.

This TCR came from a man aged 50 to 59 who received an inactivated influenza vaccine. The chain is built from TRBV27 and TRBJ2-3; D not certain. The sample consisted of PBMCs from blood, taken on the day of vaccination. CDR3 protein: CASSLSKFINTDTQYF. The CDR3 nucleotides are TGTGCCAGCAGTTTATCGAAGTTTATCAACACAGATACGCAGTATTTT.